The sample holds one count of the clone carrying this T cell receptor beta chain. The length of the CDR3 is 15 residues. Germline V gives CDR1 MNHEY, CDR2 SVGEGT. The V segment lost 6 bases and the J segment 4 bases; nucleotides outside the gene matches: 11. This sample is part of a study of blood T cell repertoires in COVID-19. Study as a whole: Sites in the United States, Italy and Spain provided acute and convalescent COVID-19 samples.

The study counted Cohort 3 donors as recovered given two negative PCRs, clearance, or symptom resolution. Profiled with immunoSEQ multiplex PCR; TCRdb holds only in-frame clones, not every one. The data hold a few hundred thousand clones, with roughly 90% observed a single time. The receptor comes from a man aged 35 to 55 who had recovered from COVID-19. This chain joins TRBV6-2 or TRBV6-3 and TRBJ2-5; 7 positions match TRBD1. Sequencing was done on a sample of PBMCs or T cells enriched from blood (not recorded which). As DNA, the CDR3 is TGTGCCAGCAGCCTCCCCGACAGGGACGCAGAGACCCAGTACTTC. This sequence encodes CASSLPDRDAETQYF.